The 9 T cell receptor beta chains listed next were all sequenced from one sample in a study of blood T cell repertoires in COVID-19. Method: immunoSEQ multiplex PCR; TCRdb's copy keeps in-frame clones and lacks some. The sample lists 400,000 to 500,000 clones, 86% occurring once. The sample taken for sequencing was peripheral blood. These receptors came from a young woman with active or convalescent COVID-19.

V gene TRBV7-9 combines with J gene TRBJ2-7, with a weak D call TRBD1 (7 bases). Germline CDR1 is SEHNR and CDR2 is FQNEAQ (reference sequence). The length of the CDR3 is 15 residues. The ends were cut back, 2 bases at V and 4 bases at J, with 15 bases in the middle. The CDR3 DNA is TGTGCCAGCAGCTTAAGAACAGGGGCGGGGTACGAGCAGTACTTC. Its translation is CASSLRTGAGYEQYF. The full variable domain, its missing parts supplied by reference TRBV7-9 and TRBJ2-7, is DTGVSQNPRHKITKRGQNVTFRCDPISEHNRLYWYRQTLGQGPEFLTYFQNEAQLEKSRLLSDRFSAERPKGSFSTLEIQRTEQGDSAMYLCASSLRTGAGYEQYFGPGTRLTVT.

J is TRBJ1-1 and V is TRBV10-3; D is perhaps TRBD1 (6 bases). Germline V gives CDR1 ENHRY, CDR2 SYGVKD. V lost 2 bases and J lost 2, with 12 bases in between. The CDR3 is made up of 15 amino acids. This chain's CDR3 is CAISEETGQNTEAFF. CDR3 coding DNA: TGTGCCATCAGTGAGGAAACAGGGCAAAACACTGAAGCTTTCTTT.

The J gene is TRBJ2-3, the V gene TRBV4-1, with 9 bases that match TRBD1. Trimming cost V 8 bases and J 4 bases; bases outside gene matches: 10. The CDR3 consists of 15 residues. Germline CDR1 and CDR2: MGHRA and YSYEKL. The CDR3 is CASRRRTGVADTQYF. The DNA for the CDR3 is TGCGCCAGCCGCAGACGGACAGGGGTGGCAGATACGCAGTATTTT.

The chain has TRBV5-1 and TRBJ2-1, with 7 bases aligning to TRBD2. V dropped 1 base and J dropped 5; count of bases not matched to a gene: 6. The CDR3 runs 15 residues. The germline CDR1 and CDR2 sequences are SGHRS and YFSETQ. DNA for the CDR3: TGCGCCAGCAGCTTGAATGCGGGGGTAAACAATGAGCAGTTCTTC. Translation gives CASSLNAGVNNEQFF. Full variable domain (outside the CDR3, taken from reference TRBV5-1 and TRBJ2-1): KAGVTQTPRYLIKTRGQQVTLSCSPISGHRSVSWYQQTPGQGLQFLFEYFSETQRNKGNFPGRFSGRQFSNSRSEMNVSTLELGDSALYLCASSLNAGVNNEQFFGPGTRLTVL.

The chain recombines TRBV19 with TRBJ1-2; D is possibly TRBD1 (5 bases). V lost 7 bases, J lost 2 bases, and 23 bases lay in between. The CDR3 covers 17 residues. Germline CDR1 reads LNHDA; CDR2 reads SQIVND (reference sequence). The CDR3 DNA follows: TGTGCCAGTACGGAGAACCGGGACTTACGGCCAAACTATGGCTACACCTTC. Protein product: CASTENRDLRPNYGYTF.

V and J are TRBV18 and TRBJ1-5; no clear D. Trimming took off 5 bases at V and 4 bases at J, with 9 bases between the two ends. The germline V gene encodes CDR1 KGHSH and CDR2 LQKENI. This CDR3 is 13 amino acids long. This CDR3 is CASSDIRNQPQHF. CDR3 in DNA: TGTGCCAGCTCAGACATCCGGAATCAGCCCCAGCATTTT. The whole variable domain, filled in from reference TRBV18 and TRBJ1-5, reads NAGVMQNPRHLVRRRGQEARLRCSPMKGHSHVYWYRQLPEEGLKFMVYLQKENIIDESGMPKERFSAEFPKEGPSILRIQQVVRGDSAAYFCASSDIRNQPQHFGDGTRLSIL.

CDR3 sequence: CASSMDRTSTDTQYF. For the CDR3, the DNA is TGTGCCAGCAGCATGGACAGAACTAGCACAGATACGCAGTATTTT. This sequence joins TRBV4-2 and TRBJ2-3, with D possibly TRBD1 on 6 matching bases. The germline V and J ends were trimmed by 5 bases and 0 bases, with 12 bases remaining between them. There are 15 residues in the CDR3. The germline CDR1 and CDR2 sequences are LGHNA and YNFKEQ.

The chain joins TRBV11-3 to TRBJ1-1; D may be TRBD1 (6 bases). The V and J ends lost 5 bases and 0 bases respectively, with 10 bases between them. This CDR3 has 14 amino acids. Germline V CDR1 and CDR2: SGHNT, YENEEA. DNA of the CDR3: TGTGCCAGCAGCCGAGGGGGAATGAACACTGAAGCTTTCTTT. It codes for CASSRGGMNTEAFF.

The chain has TRBV27 and TRBJ1-1; D perhaps matches TRBD1 (6 bases). Germline-derived CDR1 and CDR2 are MNHEY and SMNVEV (reference sequence). The CDR3 covers 13 residues. V lost 3 bases and J lost 10, with 15 bases in between. CDR3 DNA: TGTGCCAGCAGTTTGGGGGCAGGACGATTAGCTTTCTTT. Amino acids: CASSLGAGRLAFF.